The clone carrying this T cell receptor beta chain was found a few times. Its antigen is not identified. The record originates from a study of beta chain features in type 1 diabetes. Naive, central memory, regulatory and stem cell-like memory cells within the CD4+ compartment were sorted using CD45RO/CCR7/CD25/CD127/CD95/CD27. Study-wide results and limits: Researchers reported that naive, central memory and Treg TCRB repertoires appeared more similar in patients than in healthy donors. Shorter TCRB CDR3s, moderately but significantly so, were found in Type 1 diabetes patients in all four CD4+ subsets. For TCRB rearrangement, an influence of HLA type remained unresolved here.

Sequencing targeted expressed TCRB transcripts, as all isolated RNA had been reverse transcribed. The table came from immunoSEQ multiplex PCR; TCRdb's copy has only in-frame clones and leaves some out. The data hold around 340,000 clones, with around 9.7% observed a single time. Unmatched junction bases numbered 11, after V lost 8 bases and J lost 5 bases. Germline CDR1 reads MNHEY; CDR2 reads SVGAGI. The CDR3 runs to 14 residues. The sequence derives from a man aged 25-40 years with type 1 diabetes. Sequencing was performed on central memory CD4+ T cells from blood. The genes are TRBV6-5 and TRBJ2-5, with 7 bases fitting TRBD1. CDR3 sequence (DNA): TGTGCCAGCGGGAATACAGGGGTCGGGGAGACCCAGTACTTC. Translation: CASGNTGVGETQYF.